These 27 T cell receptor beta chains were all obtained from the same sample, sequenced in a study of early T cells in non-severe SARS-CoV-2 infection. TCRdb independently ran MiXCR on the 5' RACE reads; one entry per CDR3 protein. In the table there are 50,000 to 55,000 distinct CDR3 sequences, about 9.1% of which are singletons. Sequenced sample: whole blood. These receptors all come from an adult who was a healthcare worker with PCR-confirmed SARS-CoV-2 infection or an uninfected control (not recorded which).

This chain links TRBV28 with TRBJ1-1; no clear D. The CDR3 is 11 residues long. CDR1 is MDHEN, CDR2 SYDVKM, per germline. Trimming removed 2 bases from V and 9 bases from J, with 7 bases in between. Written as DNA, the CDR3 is TGTGCCAGCAGTTTAGTCCTCCAAGCTTTCTTT. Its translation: CASSLVLQAFF.

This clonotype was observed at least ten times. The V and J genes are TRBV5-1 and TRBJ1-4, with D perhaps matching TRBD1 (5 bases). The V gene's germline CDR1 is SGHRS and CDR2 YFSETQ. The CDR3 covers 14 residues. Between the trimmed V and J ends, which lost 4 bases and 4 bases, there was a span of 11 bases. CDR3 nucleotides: TGCGCCAGCAGCGGGGGGAGGCTTAATGAAAAACTGTTTTTT. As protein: CASSGGRLNEKLFF. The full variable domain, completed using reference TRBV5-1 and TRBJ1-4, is KAGVTQTPRYLIKTRGQQVTLSCSPISGHRSVSWYQQTPGQGLQFLFEYFSETQRNKGNFPGRFSGRQFSNSRSEMNVSTLELGDSALYLCASSGGRLNEKLFFGSGTQLSVL.

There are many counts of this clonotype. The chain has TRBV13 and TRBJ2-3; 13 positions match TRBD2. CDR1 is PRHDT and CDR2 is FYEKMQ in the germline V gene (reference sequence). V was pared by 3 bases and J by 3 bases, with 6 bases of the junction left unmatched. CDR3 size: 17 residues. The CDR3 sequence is CASSFRTSGRGTDTQYF. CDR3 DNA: TGTGCCAGCAGCTTCAGGACTAGCGGGAGAGGTACAGATACGCAGTATTTT.

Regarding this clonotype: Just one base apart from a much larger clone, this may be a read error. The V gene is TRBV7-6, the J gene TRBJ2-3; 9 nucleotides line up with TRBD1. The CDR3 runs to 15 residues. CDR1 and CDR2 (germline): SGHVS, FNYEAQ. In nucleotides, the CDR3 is TGTGCCAGCAGCTTAAACAGGGGGCATACAGATACGCGGTATTTT. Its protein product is CASSLNRGHTDTRYF.

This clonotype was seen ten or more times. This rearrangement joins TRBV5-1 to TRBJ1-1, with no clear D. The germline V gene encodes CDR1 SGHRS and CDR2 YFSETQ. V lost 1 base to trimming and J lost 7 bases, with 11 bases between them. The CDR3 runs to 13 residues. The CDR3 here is CASSLSTSNEAFF. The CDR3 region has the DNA TGCGCCAGCAGCTTGAGTACAAGTAATGAAGCTTTCTTT.

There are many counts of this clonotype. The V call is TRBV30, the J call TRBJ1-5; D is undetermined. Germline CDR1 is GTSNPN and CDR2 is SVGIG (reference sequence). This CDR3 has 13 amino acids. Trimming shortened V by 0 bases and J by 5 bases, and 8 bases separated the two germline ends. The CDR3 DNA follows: TGTGCCTGGAGTGTCTCGTCCGATCAGCCCCAGCATTTT. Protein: CAWSVSSDQPQHF.

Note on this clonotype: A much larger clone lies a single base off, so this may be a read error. CDR3 coding DNA: TGTGCCAGCAGCTTGATGGCTCCTGACACAGATACGCAGTATTTT. Its protein is CASSLMAPDTDTQYF. The genes are TRBV5-5 and TRBJ2-3; D is uncertain. V was pared by 1 base and J by 2 bases, with 11 bases between. CDR1 is SGHKS, CDR2 YYEKEE, per germline (reference sequence). The CDR3 is made up of 15 amino acids.

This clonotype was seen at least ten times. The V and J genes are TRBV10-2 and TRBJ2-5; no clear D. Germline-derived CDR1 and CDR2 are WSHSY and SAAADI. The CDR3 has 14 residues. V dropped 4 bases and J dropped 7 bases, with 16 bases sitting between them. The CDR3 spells CASSGAAATGTQYF. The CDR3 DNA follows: TGCGCCAGCAGTGGTGCGGCGGCAACGGGGACCCAGTACTTC.

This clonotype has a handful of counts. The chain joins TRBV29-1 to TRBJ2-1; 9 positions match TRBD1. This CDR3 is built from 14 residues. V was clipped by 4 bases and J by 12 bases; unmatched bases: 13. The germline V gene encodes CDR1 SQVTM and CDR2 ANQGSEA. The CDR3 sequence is CSVVMDRGGLGQFF. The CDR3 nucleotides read TGCAGCGTTGTTATGGACAGGGGAGGACTGGGGCAGTTCTTC.

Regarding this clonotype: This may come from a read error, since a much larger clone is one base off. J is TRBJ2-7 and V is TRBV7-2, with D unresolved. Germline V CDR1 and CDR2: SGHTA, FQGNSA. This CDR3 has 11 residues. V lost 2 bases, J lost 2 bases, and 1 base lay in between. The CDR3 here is CASSLTYEQYF. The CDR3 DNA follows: TGTGCCAGCAGCTTAACCTACGAGCAGTACTTC.

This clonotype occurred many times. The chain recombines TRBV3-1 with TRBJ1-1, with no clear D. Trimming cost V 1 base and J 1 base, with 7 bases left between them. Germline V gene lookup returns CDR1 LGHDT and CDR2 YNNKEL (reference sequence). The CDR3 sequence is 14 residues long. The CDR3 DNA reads TGTGCCAGCAGCCAAGTTGCTGAGAACACTGAAGCTTTCTTT. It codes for CASSQVAENTEAFF.

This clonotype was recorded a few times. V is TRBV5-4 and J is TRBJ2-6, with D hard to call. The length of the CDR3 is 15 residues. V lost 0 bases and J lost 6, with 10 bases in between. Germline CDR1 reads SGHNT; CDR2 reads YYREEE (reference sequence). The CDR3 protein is CASSLALLEANVLTF. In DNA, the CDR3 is TGTGCCAGCAGCTTGGCTCTCCTCGAGGCCAACGTCCTGACTTTC.

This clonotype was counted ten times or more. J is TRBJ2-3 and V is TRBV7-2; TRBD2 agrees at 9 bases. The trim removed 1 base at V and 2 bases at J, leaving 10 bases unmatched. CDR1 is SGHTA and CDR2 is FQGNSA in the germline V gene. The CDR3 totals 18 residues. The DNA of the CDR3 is TGTGCCAGCAGCTTAGGCGGGGGGGCTTTTGGGAACACAGATACGCAGTATTTT. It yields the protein CASSLGGGAFGNTDTQYF.

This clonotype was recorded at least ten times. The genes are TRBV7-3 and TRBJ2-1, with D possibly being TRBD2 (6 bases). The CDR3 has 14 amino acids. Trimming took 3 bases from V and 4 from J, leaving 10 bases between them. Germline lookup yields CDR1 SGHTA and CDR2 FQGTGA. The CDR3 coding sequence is TGTGCCAGCAGCTTCGGGACTCGATACAATGAGCAGTTCTTC. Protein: CASSFGTRYNEQFF.

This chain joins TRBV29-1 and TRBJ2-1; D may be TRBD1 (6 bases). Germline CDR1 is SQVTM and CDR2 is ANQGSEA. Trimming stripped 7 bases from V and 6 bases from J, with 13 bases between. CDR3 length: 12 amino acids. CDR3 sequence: CSAEPRGNEQFF. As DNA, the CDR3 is TGCAGCGCTGAGCCCAGGGGCAATGAGCAGTTCTTC.

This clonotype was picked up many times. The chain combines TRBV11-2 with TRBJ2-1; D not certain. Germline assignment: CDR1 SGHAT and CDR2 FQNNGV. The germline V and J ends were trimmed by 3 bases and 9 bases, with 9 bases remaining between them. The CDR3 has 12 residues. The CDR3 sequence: CASSFRSGEQFF. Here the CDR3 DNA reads TGTGCCAGCAGCTTTAGGTCCGGTGAGCAGTTCTTC. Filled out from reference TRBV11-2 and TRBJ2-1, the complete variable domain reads EAGVAQSPRYKIIEKRQSVAFWCNPISGHATLYWYQQILGQGPKLLIQFQNNGVVDDSQLPKDRFSAERLKGVDSTLKIQPAKLEDSAVYLCASSFRSGEQFFGPGTRLTVL.

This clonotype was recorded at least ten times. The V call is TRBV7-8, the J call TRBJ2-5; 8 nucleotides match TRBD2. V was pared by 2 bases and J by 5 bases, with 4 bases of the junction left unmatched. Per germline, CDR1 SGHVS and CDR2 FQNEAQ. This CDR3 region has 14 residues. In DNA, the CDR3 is TGTGCCAGCAGCTTATCTCGGGAGGGGGAGACCCAGTACTTC. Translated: CASSLSREGETQYF.

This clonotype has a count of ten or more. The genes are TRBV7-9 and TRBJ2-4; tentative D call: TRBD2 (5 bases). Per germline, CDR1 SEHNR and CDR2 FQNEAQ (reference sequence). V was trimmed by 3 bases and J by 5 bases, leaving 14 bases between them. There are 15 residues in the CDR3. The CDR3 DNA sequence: TGTGCCAGCAGCTTGGACTCCTTGCCGGAAAACATTCAGTACTTC. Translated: CASSLDSLPENIQYF.

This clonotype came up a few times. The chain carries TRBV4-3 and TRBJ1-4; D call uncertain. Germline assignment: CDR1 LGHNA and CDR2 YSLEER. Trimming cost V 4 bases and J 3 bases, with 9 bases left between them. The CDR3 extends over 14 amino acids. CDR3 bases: TGCGCCAGCAGCCCTTCCTTTGCTAATGAAAAACTGTTTTTT. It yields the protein CASSPSFANEKLFF.

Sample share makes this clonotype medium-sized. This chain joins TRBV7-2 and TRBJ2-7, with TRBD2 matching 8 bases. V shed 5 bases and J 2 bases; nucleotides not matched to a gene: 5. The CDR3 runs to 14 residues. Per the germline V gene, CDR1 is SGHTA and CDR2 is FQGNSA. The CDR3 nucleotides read TGTGCCAGCAGCCCTATAGCGGGAACCTACGAGCAGTACTTC. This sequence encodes CASSPIAGTYEQYF.

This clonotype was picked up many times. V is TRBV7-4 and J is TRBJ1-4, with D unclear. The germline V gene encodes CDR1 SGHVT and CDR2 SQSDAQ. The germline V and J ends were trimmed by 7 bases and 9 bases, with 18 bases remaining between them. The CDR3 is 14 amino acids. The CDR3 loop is CASTVYQAVKKLFF. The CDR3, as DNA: TGTGCCAGCACCGTATACCAGGCAGTGAAAAAACTGTTTTTT.

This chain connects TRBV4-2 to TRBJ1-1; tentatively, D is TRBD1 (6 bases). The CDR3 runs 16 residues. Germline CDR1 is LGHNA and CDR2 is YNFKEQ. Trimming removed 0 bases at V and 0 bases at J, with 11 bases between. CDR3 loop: CASSQDLGQMNTEAFF. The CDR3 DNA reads TGTGCCAGCAGCCAAGATTTAGGACAGATGAACACTGAAGCTTTCTTT.

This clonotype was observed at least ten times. The CDR3 DNA sequence: TGCGCCAGCAGTCGATTGGGACCGTACCCGAACAATCTCTCCTACAATGAGCAGTTCTTC. It is translated as CASSRLGPYPNNLSYNEQFF. The chain uses TRBV23-1 and TRBJ2-1, with D perhaps being TRBD1 or TRBD2 (5 bases each). TRBV23-1 is an ORF for which the function is uncertain. Trimming pared 4 bases from V and 0 bases from J, leaving 25 bases between. The length of the CDR3 is 20 residues.

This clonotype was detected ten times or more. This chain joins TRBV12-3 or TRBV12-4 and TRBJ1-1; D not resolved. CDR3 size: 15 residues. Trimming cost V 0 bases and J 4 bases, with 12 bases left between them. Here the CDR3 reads CASSLATVMGTEAFF. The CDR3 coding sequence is TGTGCCAGCAGTTTAGCAACAGTCATGGGCACTGAAGCTTTCTTT.

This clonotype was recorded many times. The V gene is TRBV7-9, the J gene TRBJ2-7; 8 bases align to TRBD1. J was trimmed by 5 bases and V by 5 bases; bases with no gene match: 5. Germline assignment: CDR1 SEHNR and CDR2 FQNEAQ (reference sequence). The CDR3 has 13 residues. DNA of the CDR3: TGTGCCAGCAGCGCGGGACAGGTAAACGAGCAGTACTTC. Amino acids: CASSAGQVNEQYF.

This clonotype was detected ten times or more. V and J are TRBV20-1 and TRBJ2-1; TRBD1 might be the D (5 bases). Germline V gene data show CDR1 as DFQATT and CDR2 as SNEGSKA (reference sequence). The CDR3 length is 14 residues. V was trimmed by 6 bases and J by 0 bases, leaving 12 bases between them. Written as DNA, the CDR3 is TGCAGTGCCGTCGCCCAGGGCTCCTACAATGAGCAGTTCTTC. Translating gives CSAVAQGSYNEQFF.

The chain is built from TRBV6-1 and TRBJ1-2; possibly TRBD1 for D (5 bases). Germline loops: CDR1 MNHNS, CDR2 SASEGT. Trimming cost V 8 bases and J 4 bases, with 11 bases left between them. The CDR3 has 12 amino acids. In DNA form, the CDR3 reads TGTGCCAGCCTCGGGACCTCCTATGGCTACACCTTC. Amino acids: CASLGTSYGYTF.